The text below deals with one T cell receptor (beta chain). Generated by immunoSEQ multiplex PCR, the TCRdb table keeps only in-frame clones and is missing some. The sample comprises about 260,000 clones, approximately 90% of which are singletons, and about 3% rests with the top ten. Looked up from germline, CDR1 is SGDLS and CDR2 is YYNGEE. The CDR3 sequence is 16 residues long. Trimming removed 0 bases from V and 0 bases from J, with 11 bases in between. The data stem from a study of blood T cell repertoires in COVID-19. The sequence came from a man aged 35 to 55 who had been exposed to COVID-19. V gene TRBV9 combines with J gene TRBJ2-3; a possible D gene is TRBD2 (6 bases). Sequencing was performed on PBMCs or T cells enriched from blood (not recorded which). CDR3 coding DNA: TGTGCCAGCAGCGTAGGGGGCGGGACGAGCACAGATACGCAGTATTTT. It translates to CASSVGGGTSTDTQYF.